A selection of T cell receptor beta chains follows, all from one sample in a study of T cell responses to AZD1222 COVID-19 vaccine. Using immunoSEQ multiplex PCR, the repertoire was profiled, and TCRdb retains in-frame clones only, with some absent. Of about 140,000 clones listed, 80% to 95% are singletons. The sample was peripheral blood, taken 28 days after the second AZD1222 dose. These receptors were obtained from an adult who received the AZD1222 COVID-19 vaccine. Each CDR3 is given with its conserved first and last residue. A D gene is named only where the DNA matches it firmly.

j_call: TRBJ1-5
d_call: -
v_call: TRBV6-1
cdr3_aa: CASSEDVRAIGQPQHF
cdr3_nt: TGTGCCAGCAGTGAAGACGTCAGGGCGATAGGGCAGCCCCAGCATTTT

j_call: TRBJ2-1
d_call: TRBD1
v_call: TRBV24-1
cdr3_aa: CATSDPSGGPLYNEQFF
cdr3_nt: TGTGCCACCAGTGATCCATCAGGGGGTCCCCTATACAATGAGCAGTTCTTC

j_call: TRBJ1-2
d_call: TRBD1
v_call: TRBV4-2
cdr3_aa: CASSQGGQGTGGYTF
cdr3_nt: TGTGCCAGCAGCCAAGGTGGACAGGGAACGGGTGGCTACACCTTC

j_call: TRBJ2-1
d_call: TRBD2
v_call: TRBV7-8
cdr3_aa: CASSPGLAGGGNNEQFF
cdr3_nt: TGTGCCAGCAGCCCGGGACTAGCGGGAGGGGGTAATAATGAGCAGTTCTTC

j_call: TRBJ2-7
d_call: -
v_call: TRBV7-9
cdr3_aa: CASSLGTGGQTYEQYF
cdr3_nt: TGTGCCAGCAGCTTAGGGACCGGGGGACAGACCTACGAGCAGTACTTC

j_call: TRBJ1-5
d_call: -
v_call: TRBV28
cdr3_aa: CASRQGRQPQHF
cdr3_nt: TGTGCCAGCAGGCAGGGGCGTCAGCCCCAGCATTTT

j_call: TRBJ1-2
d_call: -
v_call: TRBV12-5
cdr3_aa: CASGNESYGYTF
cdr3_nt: TGTGCTAGTGGTAACGAGTCCTATGGCTACACCTTC

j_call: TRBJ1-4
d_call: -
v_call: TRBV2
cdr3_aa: CASSAGEFREKLFF
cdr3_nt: TGTGCCAGCAGTGCCGGGGAGTTCAGGGAAAAACTGTTTTTT

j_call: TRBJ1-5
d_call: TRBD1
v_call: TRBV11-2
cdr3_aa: CASSYRGGNQPQHF
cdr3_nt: TGTGCCAGCAGCTACAGGGGAGGCAATCAGCCCCAGCATTTT

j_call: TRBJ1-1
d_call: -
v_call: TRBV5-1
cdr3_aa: CASSLGEGWRTEAFF
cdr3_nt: TGCGCCAGCAGCTTGGGGGAGGGATGGAGAACTGAAGCTTTCTTT

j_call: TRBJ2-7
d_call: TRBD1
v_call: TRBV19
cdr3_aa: CASSSTGQRSYEQYF
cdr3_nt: TGTGCCAGTAGTTCTACGGGACAGAGATCCTACGAGCAGTACTTC

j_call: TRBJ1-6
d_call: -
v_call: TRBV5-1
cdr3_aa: CASSSGTSGGSPLHF
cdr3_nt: TGCGCCAGCAGCTCAGGGACATCCGGGGGTTCACCCCTCCACTTT

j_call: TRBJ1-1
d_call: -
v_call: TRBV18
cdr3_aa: CASSPVKGVTEAFF
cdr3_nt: TGTGCCAGCTCACCAGTCAAGGGGGTTACTGAAGCTTTCTTT

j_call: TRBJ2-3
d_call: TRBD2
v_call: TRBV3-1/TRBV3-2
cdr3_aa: CASSQDGYGGGRTQYF
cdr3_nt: TGTGCCAGCAGCCAAGATGGATACGGGGGGGGTAGGACGCAGTATTTT

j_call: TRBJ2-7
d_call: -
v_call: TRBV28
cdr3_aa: CASSLSPGEQYF
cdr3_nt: TGTGCCAGCAGTCTTTCCCCGGGCGAGCAGTACTTC

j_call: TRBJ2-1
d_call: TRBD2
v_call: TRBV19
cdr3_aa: CASSTGLAGVPSYNEQFF
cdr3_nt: TGTGCCAGTAGTACTGGACTAGCGGGAGTACCATCCTACAATGAGCAGTTCTTC